The clone carrying this T cell receptor beta chain was counted between two and nine times. This may stem from a read error, because a much larger clone lies one nucleotide away. The source of the sample is a study of T-cell reconstitution after alpha-beta-depleted transplantation in children. Unique molecular identifiers were incorporated into the prepared TCRbeta library. TCRdb called the PCR reads again in MiXCR, with one record for every CDR3 protein. The data show a few hundred thousand distinct CDR3 sequences, with over 9.5% seen just once and about 5% held by the top ten. The CDR3 has 16 amino acids. The germline CDR1 and CDR2 sequences are DFQATT and SNEGSKA (reference sequence).

The sample consisted of PBMCs from the stem cell graft donor, taken from the stem cell graft. This TCR was recovered from a human donor who donated a stem cell graft to a child with SCID. The chain carries TRBV20-1 and TRBJ1-6; 8 positions match TRBD1. The CDR3 is CCARRSGGAGNSPLHF. CDR3 bases: TGCTGTGCTCGCCGCTCAGGGGGCGCAGGGAATTCACCCCTCCACTTT.